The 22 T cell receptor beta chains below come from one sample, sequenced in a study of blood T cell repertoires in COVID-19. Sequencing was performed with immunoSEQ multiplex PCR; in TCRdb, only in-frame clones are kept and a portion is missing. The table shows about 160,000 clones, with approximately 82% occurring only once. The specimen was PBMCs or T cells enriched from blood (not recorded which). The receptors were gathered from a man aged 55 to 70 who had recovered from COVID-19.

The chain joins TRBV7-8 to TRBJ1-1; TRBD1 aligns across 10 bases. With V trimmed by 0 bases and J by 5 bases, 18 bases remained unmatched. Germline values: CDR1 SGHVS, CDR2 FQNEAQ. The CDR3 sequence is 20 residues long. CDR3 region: CASSLAPITSLGTGETEAFF. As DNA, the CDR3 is TGTGCCAGCAGCTTAGCGCCAATCACTAGTCTCGGGACAGGGGAAACTGAAGCTTTCTTT.

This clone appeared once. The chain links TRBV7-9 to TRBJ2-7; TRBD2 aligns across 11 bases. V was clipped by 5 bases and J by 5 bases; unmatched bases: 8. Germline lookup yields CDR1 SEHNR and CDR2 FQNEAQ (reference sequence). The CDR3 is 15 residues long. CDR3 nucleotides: TGTGCCAGCAGCCCATTAGCGGGAGGGCCCAACGAGCAGTACTTC. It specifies CASSPLAGGPNEQYF.

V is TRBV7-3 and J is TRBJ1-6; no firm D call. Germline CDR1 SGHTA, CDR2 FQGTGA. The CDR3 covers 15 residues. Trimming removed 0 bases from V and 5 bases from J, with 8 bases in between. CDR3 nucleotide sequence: TGTGCCAGCAGCTTAACCGCAACAAATAATTCACCCCTCCACTTT. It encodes CASSLTATNNSPLHF. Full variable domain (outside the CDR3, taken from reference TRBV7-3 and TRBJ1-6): GAGVSQTPSNKVTEKGKYVELRCDPISGHTALYWYRQSLGQGPEFLIYFQGTGAADDSGLPNDRFFAVRPEGSVSTLKIQRTERGDSAVYLCASSLTATNNSPLHFGNGTRLTVT.

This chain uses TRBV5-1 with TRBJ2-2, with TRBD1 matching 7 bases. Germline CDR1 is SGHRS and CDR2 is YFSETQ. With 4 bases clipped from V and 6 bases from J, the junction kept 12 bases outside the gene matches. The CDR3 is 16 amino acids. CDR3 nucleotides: TGCGCCAGCAGCCTTACGACAGGGATCGTGGCCGGGGAGCTGTTTTTT. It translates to CASSLTTGIVAGELFF. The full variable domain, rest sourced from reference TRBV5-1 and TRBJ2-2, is KAGVTQTPRYLIKTRGQQVTLSCSPISGHRSVSWYQQTPGQGLQFLFEYFSETQRNKGNFPGRFSGRQFSNSRSEMNVSTLELGDSALYLCASSLTTGIVAGELFFGEGSRLTVL.

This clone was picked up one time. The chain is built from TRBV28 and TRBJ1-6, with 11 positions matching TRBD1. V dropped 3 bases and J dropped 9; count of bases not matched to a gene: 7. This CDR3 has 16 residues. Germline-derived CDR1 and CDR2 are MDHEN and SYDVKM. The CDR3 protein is CASSLRTGGGASPLHF. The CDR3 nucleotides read TGTGCCAGCAGTTTGCGGACAGGGGGCGGCGCTTCACCCCTCCACTTT. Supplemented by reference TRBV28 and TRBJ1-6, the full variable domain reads DVKVTQSSRYLVKRTGEKVFLECVQDMDHENMFWYRQDPGLGLRLIYFSYDVKMKEKGDIPEGYSVSREKKERFSLILESASTNQTSMYLCASSLRTGGGASPLHFGNGTRLTVT.

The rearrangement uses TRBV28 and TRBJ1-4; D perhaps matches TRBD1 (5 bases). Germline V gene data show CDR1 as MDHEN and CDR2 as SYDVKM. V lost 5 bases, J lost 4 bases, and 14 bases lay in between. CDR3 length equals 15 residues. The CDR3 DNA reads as TGTGCCAGCAGTCCCCCAGGGCAGGGTAATGAAAAACTGTTTTTT. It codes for CASSPPGQGNEKLFF.

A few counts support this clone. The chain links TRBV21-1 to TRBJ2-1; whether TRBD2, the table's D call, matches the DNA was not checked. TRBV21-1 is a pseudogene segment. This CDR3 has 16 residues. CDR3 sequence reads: CASSKDGEREGNEQFF. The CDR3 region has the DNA TGTGCCAGCAGCAAGGACGGGGAGCGGGAGGGTAATGAGCAGTTCTTC.

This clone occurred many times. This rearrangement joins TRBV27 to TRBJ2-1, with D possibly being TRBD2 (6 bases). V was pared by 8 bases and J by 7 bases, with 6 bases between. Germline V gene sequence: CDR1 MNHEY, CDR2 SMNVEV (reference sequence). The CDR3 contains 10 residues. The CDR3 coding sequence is TGTGCCAGCGGGGGGAATGAGCAGTTCTTC. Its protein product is CASGGNEQFF.

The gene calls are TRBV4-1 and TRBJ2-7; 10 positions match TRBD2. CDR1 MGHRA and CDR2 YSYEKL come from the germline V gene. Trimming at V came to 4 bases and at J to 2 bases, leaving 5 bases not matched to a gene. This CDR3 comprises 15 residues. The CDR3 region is CASSPLAGATYEQYF. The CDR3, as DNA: TGCGCCAGCAGCCCTCTAGCGGGGGCCACCTACGAGCAGTACTTC.

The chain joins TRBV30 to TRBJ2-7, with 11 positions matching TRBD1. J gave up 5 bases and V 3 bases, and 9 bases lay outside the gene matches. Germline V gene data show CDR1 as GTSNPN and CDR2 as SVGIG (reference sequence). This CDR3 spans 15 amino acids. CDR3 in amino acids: CAWSSGQGASDEQYF. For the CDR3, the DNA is TGTGCCTGGAGCTCTGGACAGGGGGCATCTGACGAGCAGTACTTC. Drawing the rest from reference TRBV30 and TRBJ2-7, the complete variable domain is SQTIHQWPATLVQPVGSPLSLECTVEGTSNPNLYWYRQAAGRGLQLLFYSVGIGQISSEVPQNLSASRPQDRQFILSSKKLLLSDSGFYLCAWSSGQGASDEQYFGPGTRLTVT.

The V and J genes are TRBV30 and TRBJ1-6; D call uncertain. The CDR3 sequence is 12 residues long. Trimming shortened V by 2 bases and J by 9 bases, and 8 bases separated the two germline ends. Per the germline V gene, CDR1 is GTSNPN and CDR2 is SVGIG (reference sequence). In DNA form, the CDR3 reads TGTGCCTGGAGTCGACTAACTTCACCCCTCCACTTT. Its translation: CAWSRLTSPLHF.

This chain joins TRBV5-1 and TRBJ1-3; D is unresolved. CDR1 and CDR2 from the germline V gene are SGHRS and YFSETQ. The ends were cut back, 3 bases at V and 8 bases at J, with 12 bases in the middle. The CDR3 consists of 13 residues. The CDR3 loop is CASSSPGGDTIYF. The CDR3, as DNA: TGCGCCAGCAGCTCACCGGGAGGAGACACCATATATTTT.

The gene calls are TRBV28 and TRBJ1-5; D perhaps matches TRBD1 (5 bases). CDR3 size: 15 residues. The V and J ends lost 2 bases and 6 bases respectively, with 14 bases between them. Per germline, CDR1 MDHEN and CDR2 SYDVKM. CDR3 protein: CASSLVGVFTQPQHF. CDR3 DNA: TGTGCCAGCAGTTTAGTAGGGGTGTTCACTCAGCCCCAGCATTTT.

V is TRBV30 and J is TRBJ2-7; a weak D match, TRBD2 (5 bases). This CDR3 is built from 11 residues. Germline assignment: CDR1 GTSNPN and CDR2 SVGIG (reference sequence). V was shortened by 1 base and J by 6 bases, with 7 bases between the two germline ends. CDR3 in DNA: TGTGCCTGGAGTGCGGGGATCGAGCAGTACTTC. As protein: CAWSAGIEQYF.

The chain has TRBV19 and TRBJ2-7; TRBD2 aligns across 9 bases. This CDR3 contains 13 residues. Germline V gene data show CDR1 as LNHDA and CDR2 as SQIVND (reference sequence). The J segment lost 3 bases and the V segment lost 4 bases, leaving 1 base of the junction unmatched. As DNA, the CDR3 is TGTGCCAGTAGTAGGACTAGCGTCTACGAGCAGTACTTC. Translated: CASSRTSVYEQYF. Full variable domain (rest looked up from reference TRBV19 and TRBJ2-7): DGGITQSPKYLFRKEGQNVTLSCEQNLNHDAMYWYRQDPGQGLRLIYYSQIVNDFQKGDIAEGYSVSREKKESFPLTVTSAQKNPTAFYLCASSRTSVYEQYFGPGTRLTVT.

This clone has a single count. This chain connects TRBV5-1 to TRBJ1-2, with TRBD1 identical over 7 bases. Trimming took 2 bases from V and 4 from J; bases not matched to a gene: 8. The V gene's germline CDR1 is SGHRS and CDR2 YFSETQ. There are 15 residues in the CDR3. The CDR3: CASSLSGTDPYGYTF. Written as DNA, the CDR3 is TGCGCCAGCAGCTTATCCGGGACAGACCCCTATGGCTACACCTTC.

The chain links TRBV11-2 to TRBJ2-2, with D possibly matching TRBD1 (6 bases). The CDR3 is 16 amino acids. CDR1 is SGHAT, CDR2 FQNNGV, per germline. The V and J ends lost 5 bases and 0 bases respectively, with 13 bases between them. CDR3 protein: CASSPNRVSNTGELFF. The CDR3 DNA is TGTGCCAGCAGCCCAAACAGGGTATCGAACACCGGGGAGCTGTTTTTT.

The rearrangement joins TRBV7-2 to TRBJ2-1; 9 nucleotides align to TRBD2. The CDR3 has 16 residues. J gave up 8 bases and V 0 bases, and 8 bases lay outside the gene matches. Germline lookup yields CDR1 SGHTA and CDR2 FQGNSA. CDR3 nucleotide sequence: TGTGCCAGCAGCTTAGCACGGGCTAGCGGGATCTATGAGCAGTTCTTC. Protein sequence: CASSLARASGIYEQFF.

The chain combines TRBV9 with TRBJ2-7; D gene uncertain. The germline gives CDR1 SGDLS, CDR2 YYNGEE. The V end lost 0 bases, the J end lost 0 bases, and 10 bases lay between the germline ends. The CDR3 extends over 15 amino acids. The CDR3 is CASSVGSVDSYEQYF. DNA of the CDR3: TGTGCCAGCAGCGTAGGGAGTGTTGACTCCTACGAGCAGTACTTC.

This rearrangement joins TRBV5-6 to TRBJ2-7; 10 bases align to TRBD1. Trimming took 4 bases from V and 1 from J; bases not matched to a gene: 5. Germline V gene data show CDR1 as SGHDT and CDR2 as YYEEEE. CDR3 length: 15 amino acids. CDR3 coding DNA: TGTGCCAGCAGCCTGCGGACAGGGGGTTCCTACGAGCAGTACTTC. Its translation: CASSLRTGGSYEQYF.

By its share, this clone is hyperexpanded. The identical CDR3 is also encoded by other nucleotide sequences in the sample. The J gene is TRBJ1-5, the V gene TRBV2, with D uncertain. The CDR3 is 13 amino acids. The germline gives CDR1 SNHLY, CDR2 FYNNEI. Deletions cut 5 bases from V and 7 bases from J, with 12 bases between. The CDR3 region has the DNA TGTGCCAGCAGTATAGGCCGAGGACAGCCCCAGCATTTT. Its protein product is CASSIGRGQPQHF.

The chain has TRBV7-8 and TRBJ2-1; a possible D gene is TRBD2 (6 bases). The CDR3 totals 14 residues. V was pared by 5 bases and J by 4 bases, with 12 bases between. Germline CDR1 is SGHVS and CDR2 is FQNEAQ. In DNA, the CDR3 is TGTGCCAGCAGCCCAAGGGACTTTTACAATGAGCAGTTCTTC. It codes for CASSPRDFYNEQFF. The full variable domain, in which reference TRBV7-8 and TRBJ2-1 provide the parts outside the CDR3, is GAGVSQSPRYKVAKRGQDVALRCDPISGHVSLFWYQQALGQGPEFLTYFQNEAQLDKSGLPSDRFFAERPEGSVSTLKIQRTQQEDSAVYLCASSPRDFYNEQFFGPGTRLTVL.